Below, 15 T cell receptor beta chains from the same sample are listed, as sequenced in a study of T cells in localized non-small cell lung cancer (dated by TCRdb to 2020 to 2022). The library was generated by the immunoSEQ multiplex PCR assay. In its TCRdb copy, this immuneACCESS table keeps in-frame sequences only and misses some clones. Where compared with another copy, unresolved V genes explain less than half of these, and the others have no known cause. This sample gives under 15,000 clones in total; around 84% of them show up just once. The ten largest clonotypes hold roughly 60% of the sample. This material consisted of peripheral blood, taken before any cancer treatment. These receptors were collected from a male donor at least 60 years old with stage III lung adenocarcinoma.

The J gene is TRBJ2-7, the V gene TRBV11-2, with a weak D call TRBD1 (5 bases). The germline V gene encodes CDR1 SGHAT and CDR2 FQNNGV. With 5 bases removed from V and 7 bases from J, the gap between germline ends came to 18 bases. The CDR3 is 14 residues long. The CDR3 loop is CASSRSLGHREQYF. Written as DNA, the CDR3 is TGTGCCAGCAGCCGTTCGCTGGGGCACAGGGAGCAGTACTTC.

This clone has a handful of counts. The V gene is TRBV27, the J gene TRBJ2-7; 7 nucleotides match TRBD2. CDR3 size: 15 residues. The trim removed 3 bases at V and 0 bases at J, leaving 5 bases unmatched. Germline CDR1 is MNHEY and CDR2 is SMNVEV (reference sequence). CDR3 sequence (DNA): TGTGCCAGCAGTTTGACAGCGGGATCCTCCTACGAGCAGTACTTC. The encoded protein is CASSLTAGSSYEQYF.

V gene TRBV10-2 combines with J gene TRBJ2-7, with D perhaps TRBD1 (5 bases). Germline V gene lookup returns CDR1 WSHSY and CDR2 SAAADI. V was cut by 4 bases and J by 7 bases, with 14 bases left in between. This CDR3 comprises 13 residues. In DNA, the CDR3 is TGCGCCAGCAGTGTAACAGGTTTTAGGGAGCAGTACTTC. It is translated as CASSVTGFREQYF.

The chain links TRBV2 to TRBJ1-5, with D uncertain. V was trimmed by 5 bases and J by 5 bases, leaving 7 bases between them. Germline V lookup: CDR1 SNHLY, CDR2 FYNNEI. The CDR3 loop spans 12 amino acids. The CDR3 bases are TGTGCCAGCAGTAATGGGTATCAGCCCCAGCATTTT. It specifies CASSNGYQPQHF.

The chain's CDR3 is CASSTILEGAGGLHEQYF. The CDR3 bases are TGTGCCAGCAGCACTATACTCGAGGGAGCGGGAGGATTACACGAGCAGTACTTC. The chain carries TRBV11-2 and TRBJ2-7, with TRBD2 matching 9 bases. Germline CDR1 reads SGHAT; CDR2 reads FQNNGV. The J segment lost 5 bases and the V segment lost 5 bases, leaving 19 bases of the junction unmatched. The CDR3 is 18 residues long.

This chain uses TRBV9 with TRBJ2-1, with 11 nucleotides matching TRBD2. Trimming cost V 6 bases and J 2 bases; bases outside gene matches: 4. This CDR3 has 15 amino acids. The germline V gene encodes CDR1 SGDLS and CDR2 YYNGEE. CDR3 sequence reads: CASTLAGGPYNEQFF. The CDR3 bases are TGTGCCAGCACCCTAGCGGGAGGCCCCTACAATGAGCAGTTCTTC. Filled out from reference TRBV9 and TRBJ2-1, the complete variable domain reads DSGVTQTPKHLITATGQRVTLRCSPRSGDLSVYWYQQSLDQGLQFLIQYYNGEERAKGNILERFSAQQFPDLHSELNLSSLELGDSALYFCASTLAGGPYNEQFFGPGTRLTVL.

The chain links TRBV6-5 to TRBJ1-6, with D possibly TRBD1 on 5 matching bases. CDR1 is MNHEY and CDR2 is SVGAGI in the germline V gene. The V gene lost 0 bases and the J gene lost 5 bases, with 11 bases spanning the gap. CDR3 length equals 16 residues. DNA for the CDR3: TGTGCCAGCAGTTACTCGACCAGGGCAGATAATTCACCCCTCCACTTT. Translation: CASSYSTRADNSPLHF.

The rearrangement uses TRBV5-8 and TRBJ1-1; D remains unclear. CDR1 SGHTS and CDR2 YDEGEE come from the germline V gene. The CDR3 contains 13 residues. V dropped 7 bases and J dropped 1 base, with 11 bases sitting between them. CDR3 nucleotides: TGTGCCAGCCTGGGAGTTGCGAACACTGAAGCTTTCTTT. Its translation: CASLGVANTEAFF.

This CDR3 is CAWSHTRGRVSNQPQHF. The CDR3 nucleotides read TGTGCCTGGTCACACACCCGGGGTCGGGTTAGCAATCAGCCCCAGCATTTT. The rearrangement links TRBV30 to TRBJ1-5; D uncertain. Per the germline V gene, CDR1 is GTSNPN and CDR2 is SVGIG (reference sequence). V was cut by 5 bases and J by 0 bases, with 20 bases left in between. This CDR3 comprises 17 residues.

The chain employs TRBV6-6 and TRBJ1-1; tentatively, D is TRBD1 (6 bases). V was shortened by 5 bases and J by 1 base, with 17 bases between the two germline ends. Germline CDR1 is MNHNY and CDR2 is SVGAGI (reference sequence). This CDR3 has 16 amino acids. The CDR3 nucleotides read TGTGCCAGCAGTCCTCCGACAGGCGGGGGGAACACTGAAGCTTTCTTT. Its protein is CASSPPTGGGNTEAFF.

The chain carries TRBV10-3 and TRBJ1-1, with 12 nucleotides matching TRBD1. The CDR3 spans 15 residues. Losses at the gene ends were 6 bases for V and 3 bases for J; bases not matched to a gene: 5. The germline V gene has CDR1 ENHRY and CDR2 SYGVKD. The CDR3 region is CAISRDRGRDTEAFF. The CDR3 DNA reads TGTGCCATCAGCCGGGACAGGGGGCGCGACACTGAAGCTTTCTTT.

This chain uses TRBV21-1 with TRBJ2-1; the table's D call, TRBD2, was not checked against the DNA. TRBV21-1 constitutes a pseudogene. The CDR3 is made up of 16 amino acids. In DNA form, the CDR3 reads TGTGCCAGCAGCAAAGAGGGCGGGAGCGTATACAATGAGCAGTTCTTC. The encoded protein is CASSKEGGSVYNEQFF.

This clone was detected a few times. The rearrangement links TRBV11-2 to TRBJ2-5, with 8 nucleotides matching TRBD1. Per the germline V gene, CDR1 is SGHAT and CDR2 is FQNNGV. V was clipped by 3 bases and J by 4 bases; unmatched bases: 1. This CDR3 spans 13 amino acids. The DNA for the CDR3 is TGTGCCAGCAGCTTTACAGGGGGAGAGACCCAGTACTTC. Amino acids: CASSFTGGETQYF.

This clone was seen only once. The gene calls are TRBV5-1 and TRBJ2-7, with D possibly being TRBD2 (6 bases). Germline V gives CDR1 SGHRS, CDR2 YFSETQ. CDR3 size: 15 residues. V was clipped by 6 bases and J by 3 bases, with 19 bases between them. CDR3 DNA sequence: TGCGCCAGCACTCTAGGAGGGAACTTAAACTACGAGCAGTACTTC. It codes for CASTLGGNLNYEQYF.

The chain is built from TRBV7-3 and TRBJ2-5; 8 bases are shared with TRBD1. The V segment lost 3 bases and the J segment 4 bases; nucleotides outside the gene matches: 1. Germline CDR1 is SGHTA and CDR2 is FQGTGA. The CDR3 covers 13 residues. The CDR3 region has the DNA TGTGCCAGCAGCTTTACAGGGGGAGAGACCCAGTACTTC. Its protein product is CASSFTGGETQYF.